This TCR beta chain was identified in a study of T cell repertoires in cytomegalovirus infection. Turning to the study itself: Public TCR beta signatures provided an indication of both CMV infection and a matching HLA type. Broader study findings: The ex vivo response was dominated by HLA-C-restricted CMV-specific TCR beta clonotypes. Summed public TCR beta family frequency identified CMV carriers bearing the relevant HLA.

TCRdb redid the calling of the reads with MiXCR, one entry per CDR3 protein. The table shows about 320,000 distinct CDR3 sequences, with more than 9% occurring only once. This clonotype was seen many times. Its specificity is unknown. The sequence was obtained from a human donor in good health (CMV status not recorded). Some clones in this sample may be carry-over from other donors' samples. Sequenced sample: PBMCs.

Here the CDR3 DNA reads TGTGCCAGCAGCTCCTCTATCGGCGGGGCCAATGAGCAGTTCTTC. Protein sequence: CASSSSIGGANEQFF. V and J are TRBV7-2 and TRBJ2-1; D may be TRBD2 (6 bases). With 4 bases removed from V and 6 bases from J, the gap between germline ends came to 16 bases. Germline V gives CDR1 SGHTA, CDR2 FQGNSA. This CDR3 has 15 residues.